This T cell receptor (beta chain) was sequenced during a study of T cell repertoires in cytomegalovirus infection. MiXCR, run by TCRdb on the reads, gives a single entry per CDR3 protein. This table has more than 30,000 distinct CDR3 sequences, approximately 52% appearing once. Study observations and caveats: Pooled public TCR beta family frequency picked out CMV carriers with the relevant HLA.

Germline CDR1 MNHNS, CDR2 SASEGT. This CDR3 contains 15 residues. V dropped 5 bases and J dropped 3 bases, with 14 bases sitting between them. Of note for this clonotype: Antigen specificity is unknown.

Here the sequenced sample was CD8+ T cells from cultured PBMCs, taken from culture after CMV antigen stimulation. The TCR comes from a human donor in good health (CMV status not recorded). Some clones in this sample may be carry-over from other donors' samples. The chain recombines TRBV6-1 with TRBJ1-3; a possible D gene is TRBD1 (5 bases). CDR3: CASSSPRVFGNTIYF. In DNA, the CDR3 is TGTGCCAGCAGTTCCCCCAGGGTTTTTGGAAACACCATATATTTT.